The 25 T cell receptor beta chains below all came from one sample that was sequenced in a study of shared clonotypes between healthy human individuals. Libraries were prepared by immunoSEQ multiplex PCR; TCRdb keeps only in-frame clonotypes and omits some of them. In the table there are about 2.4 million clones, more than 85% of which are singletons. Specimen: naive CD4+ T cells from PBMCs. Subset specified: CD45RA+ positively selected. These receptors originate from a man younger than 30 in good health. Some clones in this sample may be carry-over from other donors' samples.

The chain uses TRBV4-1 and TRBJ1-3; a possible D gene is TRBD1 (5 bases). Germline loops: CDR1 MGHRA, CDR2 YSYEKL. Trimming removed 4 bases at V and 0 bases at J, with 13 bases between. CDR3 size: 16 residues. As DNA, the CDR3 is TGCGCCAGCAGCCCGGGACCTCAGAGCTCTGGAAACACCATATATTTT. This encodes CASSPGPQSSGNTIYF.

The chain couples TRBV5-1 to TRBJ1-6; 9 bases line up with TRBD1. Germline CDR1 is SGHRS and CDR2 is YFSETQ. With V trimmed by 4 bases and J by 10 bases, 6 bases remained unmatched. This CDR3 spans 14 amino acids. CDR3 loop: CASSRTGDSSPLHF. The CDR3 DNA sequence: TGCGCCAGCAGCCGGACAGGGGATTCCTCACCCCTCCACTTT.

Of note for this clone: The sample holds other DNA sequences that translate to the same CDR3. This chain connects TRBV2 to TRBJ2-5; D is ambiguous. The CDR3 has 14 residues. Germline V gene data show CDR1 as SNHLY and CDR2 as FYNNEI. V lost 2 bases and J lost 4, with 11 bases in between. Written as DNA, the CDR3 is TGTGCCAGCAGTGAACTGGTCACCGGAGAGACCCAGTACTTC. Translated, it gives CASSELVTGETQYF.

This chain joins TRBV30 and TRBJ2-2, with unresolved D. Germline V CDR1 and CDR2: GTSNPN, SVGIG (reference sequence). The CDR3 contains 15 residues. V was cut by 2 bases and J by 5 bases, with 15 bases left in between. The CDR3 loop reads CAWSSRPLGTGELFF. CDR3 sequence (DNA): TGTGCCTGGAGTTCGCGCCCCCTCGGGACCGGGGAGCTGTTTTTT.

This chain connects TRBV27 to TRBJ2-1; 10 bases agree with TRBD1. Per the germline V gene, CDR1 is MNHEY and CDR2 is SMNVEV (reference sequence). V gave up 5 bases and J gave up 7 bases; unmatched junction bases: 11. The CDR3 runs 16 residues. CDR3 DNA: TGTGCCAGCAGTCTCCGGACAGGGGGGCTAAGGAATGAGCAGTTCTTC. Its protein product is CASSLRTGGLRNEQFF.

The chain is built from TRBV9 and TRBJ2-3, with 7 nucleotides matching TRBD1. Germline lookup yields CDR1 SGDLS and CDR2 YYNGEE. Unmatched junction bases numbered 12, after V lost 3 bases and J lost 8 bases. CDR3 size: 15 residues. The CDR3 sequence: CASSATTGLGPTQYF. The CDR3 DNA reads TGTGCCAGCAGCGCCACGACAGGGCTCGGACCTACGCAGTATTTT.

The V and J genes are TRBV5-1 and TRBJ2-7; 9 nucleotides agree with TRBD1. This CDR3 comprises 15 residues. The ends lost 4 bases at V and 5 bases at J; junction bases unmatched: 10. CDR1 SGHRS and CDR2 YFSETQ come from the germline V gene. In DNA, the CDR3 is TGCGCCAGCAGCGTGGGGGACAGGGTGGCTGACGAGCAGTACTTC. Residues: CASSVGDRVADEQYF.

The J gene is TRBJ2-1, the V gene TRBV2; 7 bases are shared with TRBD1. Trimming at V came to 7 bases and at J to 5 bases, leaving 11 bases not matched to a gene. This CDR3 has 15 residues. Germline CDR1 and CDR2: SNHLY and FYNNEI. CDR3 coding DNA: TGTGCCAGCATCAGGGGGAAGCGGCTTCACAATGAGCAGTTCTTC. Its protein product is CASIRGKRLHNEQFF.

On this clone itself: The same CDR3 can be traced to other DNA sequences in this sample. This chain uses TRBV6-5 with TRBJ1-5; TRBD1 agrees at 7 bases. J was trimmed by 2 bases and V by 5 bases; bases with no gene match: 3. The CDR3 runs to 14 residues. In germline, CDR1 is MNHEY, CDR2 SVGAGI. This CDR3 is CASSGGQGNQPQHF. The CDR3 DNA sequence: TGTGCCAGCAGTGGAGGACAGGGCAATCAGCCCCAGCATTTT.

This rearrangement joins TRBV27 to TRBJ2-2, with 8 bases lining up with TRBD2. V shed 7 bases and J 4 bases; nucleotides not matched to a gene: 11. The CDR3 is 16 amino acids. Germline V gene data show CDR1 as MNHEY and CDR2 as SMNVEV (reference sequence). CDR3 nucleotides: TGTGCCAGCACCTTTCTCCCCGGGGGGGGCACCGGGGAGCTGTTTTTT. This codes for CASTFLPGGGTGELFF.

This chain uses TRBV6-1 with TRBJ1-3; D perhaps matches TRBD1 (5 bases). Deletions cut 1 base from V and 8 bases from J, with 12 bases between. CDR1 and CDR2 (germline): MNHNS, SASEGT. The CDR3 covers 14 residues. In nucleotides, the CDR3 is TGTGCCAGCAGTGAAGGGACAACGTTTGACACCATATATTTT. Residues: CASSEGTTFDTIYF.

This CDR3 reads CATSRDLGPQETQYF. The CDR3 DNA follows: TGTGCCACCAGCAGAGATCTAGGGCCCCAAGAGACCCAGTACTTC. V usage is TRBV15 and J usage is TRBJ2-5; D gene ambiguous. The CDR3 extends over 15 amino acids. Between the trimmed V and J ends, which lost 0 bases and 1 base, there was a span of 9 bases. CDR1 and CDR2 (germline): LNHNV, YYDKDF (reference sequence).

The chain carries TRBV10-3 and TRBJ2-7; 11 positions match TRBD2. Germline values: CDR1 ENHRY, CDR2 SYGVKD. V dropped 7 bases and J dropped 0; count of bases not matched to a gene: 5. This CDR3 contains 15 residues. CDR3 region: CAITNTSGSSYEQYF. CDR3 sequence (DNA): TGTGCCATCACCAATACTAGCGGGAGCTCCTACGAGCAGTACTTC.

CDR3 residues: CASSLLGENSPLHF. The CDR3 coding sequence is TGTGCCAGCAGCTTACTTGGGGAAAATTCACCCCTCCACTTT. V usage is TRBV7-3 and J usage is TRBJ1-6; D remains unclear. Germline lookup yields CDR1 SGHTA and CDR2 FQGTGA. V lost 2 bases and J lost 7, with 9 bases in between. The CDR3 is 14 amino acids.

Here the CDR3 reads CASSDRQGDEKLFF. In DNA, the CDR3 is TGTGCCAGCAGCGATCGACAGGGGGATGAAAAACTGTTTTTT. J is TRBJ1-4 and V is TRBV9; 9 bases match TRBD1. The CDR3 runs 14 residues. J was trimmed by 6 bases and V by 3 bases; bases with no gene match: 3. Germline CDR1 reads SGDLS; CDR2 reads YYNGEE.

Written as DNA, the CDR3 is TGCGCCAGCAGCTTCCGGGGAGGGGGCGATGGCTATGGCTACACCTTC. Protein sequence: CASSFRGGGDGYGYTF. The V and J genes are TRBV5-1 and TRBJ1-2; 7 bases align to TRBD1. Germline CDR1 and CDR2: SGHRS and YFSETQ. This CDR3 region has 16 residues. V was pared by 2 bases and J by 4 bases, with 11 bases of the junction left unmatched.

The chain couples TRBV7-6 to TRBJ1-1; tentative D call: TRBD1 (5 bases). The germline V gene has CDR1 SGHVS and CDR2 FNYEAQ. This CDR3 has 14 amino acids. Trimming left V 2 bases short and J 6 bases short, with 13 bases between. CDR3 in amino acids: CASSLTVRDSEAFF. As DNA, the CDR3 is TGTGCCAGCAGCTTAACGGTCAGGGACTCTGAAGCTTTCTTT.

The chain recombines TRBV30 with TRBJ2-3, with a possible D match to TRBD2 (6 bases). CDR1 and CDR2 (germline): GTSNPN, SVGIG (reference sequence). V shed 5 bases and J shed 0 bases, with 12 bases lying between them. The CDR3 spans 14 residues. In DNA form, the CDR3 reads TGTGCCTGGGGGCCGGGACTCAGCACAGATACGCAGTATTTT. This translates into CAWGPGLSTDTQYF.

The chain joins TRBV29-1 to TRBJ1-1; D may be TRBD1 (6 bases). V dropped 5 bases and J dropped 5 bases, with 12 bases sitting between them. This CDR3 is built from 12 residues. In germline, CDR1 is SQVTM, CDR2 ANQGSEA. This CDR3 is CSVQGGRTEAFF. The CDR3 bases are TGCAGCGTTCAAGGGGGGCGGACTGAAGCTTTCTTT.

V usage is TRBV7-2 and J usage is TRBJ2-3; D assignment may be TRBD1 or TRBD2 (5 bases each). V dropped 4 bases and J dropped 4 bases, with 24 bases sitting between them. CDR1 and CDR2 from the germline V gene are SGHTA and FQGNSA. This CDR3 is built from 18 residues. The CDR3 nucleotides are TGTGCCAGCAGCTCCTCAGGGATCCGGGCGGGTAGGGCAGATACGCAGTATTTT. Its protein product is CASSSSGIRAGRADTQYF.

The J gene is TRBJ2-3, the V gene TRBV6-1; no clear D gene. This CDR3 is 15 amino acids long. Trimming removed 2 bases from V and 1 base from J, with 10 bases in between. CDR1 and CDR2 (germline): MNHNS, SASEGT. The CDR3: CASSEIEAGTDTQYF. CDR3 DNA: TGTGCCAGCAGTGAAATAGAGGCGGGCACAGATACGCAGTATTTT.

The table lists this clone with a count of one. Other nucleotide sequences in the sample specify the same CDR3. The chain has TRBV7-9 and TRBJ2-3; possible D gene TRBD2, 6 bases. CDR1 is SEHNR and CDR2 is FQNEAQ in the germline V gene (reference sequence). This CDR3 is built from 15 residues. V was clipped by 2 bases and J by 0 bases, with 9 bases between them. The DNA for the CDR3 is TGTGCCAGCAGCTTATTAGCGGCTAGCACAGATACGCAGTATTTT. As protein: CASSLLAASTDTQYF.

V and J are TRBV18 and TRBJ1-1; D remains ambiguous. In germline, CDR1 is KGHSH, CDR2 LQKENI. The CDR3 sequence is 15 residues long. V was cut by 4 bases and J by 0 bases, with 12 bases left in between. In DNA form, the CDR3 reads TGTGCCAGCTCACTAGGACGAGTTTTGAACACTGAAGCTTTCTTT. Protein: CASSLGRVLNTEAFF. Looking up the rest from reference TRBV18 and TRBJ1-1 gives the full variable domain: NAGVMQNPRHLVRRRGQEARLRCSPMKGHSHVYWYRQLPEEGLKFMVYLQKENIIDESGMPKERFSAEFPKEGPSILRIQQVVRGDSAAYFCASSLGRVLNTEAFFGQGTRLTVV.

The rearrangement uses TRBV19 and TRBJ2-1; TRBD2 might be the D (6 bases). Germline values: CDR1 LNHDA, CDR2 SQIVND (reference sequence). Trimming took off 0 bases at V and 4 bases at J, with 13 bases between the two ends. This CDR3 has 16 amino acids. CDR3: CASSIDRGAGYNEQFF. The CDR3 region has the DNA TGTGCCAGTAGTATAGATCGCGGGGCGGGGTACAATGAGCAGTTCTTC.

This chain connects TRBV5-3 to TRBJ1-3; D may be TRBD1 (5 bases). TRBV5-3 qualifies as an ORF whose function is uncertain. Trimming took 3 bases from V and 0 from J, leaving 19 bases between them. The CDR3 has 18 residues. The CDR3 DNA sequence: TGTGCCAGAAGCTGGGGTCAGAGGGGACTGAGCTCTGGAAACACCATATATTTT. Translated: CARSWGQRGLSSGNTIYF.